This T cell receptor (beta chain) is from a study of blood T cell repertoires in COVID-19. Study in general: The United States, Italy and Spain supplied acute and convalescent COVID-19 samples.

Germline trimming cut 2 bases from V and 5 bases from J; bases unmatched to any gene: 8. Germline CDR1 MNHEY, CDR2 SVGAGI. This CDR3 spans 16 amino acids. The method was immunoSEQ multiplex PCR; TCRdb's version includes in-frame clones alone and lacks a portion of them. The sample records some 19,000 clones, 86% being singletons. This clone is a singleton in its sample. The chain couples TRBV6-5 to TRBJ2-5, with 10 bases matching TRBD2. Sequencing input: peripheral blood. This TCR came from a man aged 65 to 85 with acute or convalescent COVID-19. The CDR3 loop is CASSYAEREGGETQYF. In DNA form, the CDR3 reads TGTGCCAGCAGTTACGCGGAGCGGGAGGGTGGGGAGACCCAGTACTTC.